This entry features one T cell receptor beta chain sequence. Authors' processing steps: Reference gene primers were amplified, and this amplification served to estimate nucleated cell counts. Libraries were prepared by immunoSEQ multiplex PCR; TCRdb keeps only in-frame clonotypes and omits some of them. The DNA was the basis for D and trimming; V, J and clone size are from that table. The table has roughly 250,000 clones, 81% seen once. This CDR3 region has 13 residues. The ends lost 6 bases at V and 5 bases at J; junction bases unmatched: 4. Germline-derived CDR1 and CDR2 are KGHSH and LQKENI. This entry belongs to a study of blood T cell repertoires in COVID-19.

This rearrangement joins TRBV18 to TRBJ1-2, with TRBD1 matching 9 bases. Source material: peripheral blood. This sequence was found in a woman aged 55-70 years with active or convalescent COVID-19. The CDR3 DNA follows: TGTGCCAGCTCCCAACAGGGGGCGTATGGCTACACCTTC. Encoded protein: CASSQQGAYGYTF.